This T cell receptor beta chain emerged from a study of T cells in localized non-small cell lung cancer. Study conclusions and caveats: Peak T cell clonality was found in uninvolved adjacent lung, exceeding tumor.

Lung adjacent to the tumor, free of atypia, was sampled at least 2 cm from its margin. This clone was counted a few times. The antigen is undetermined. Different DNA sequences within this sample yield the same CDR3. Method: immunoSEQ multiplex PCR; TCRdb's copy keeps in-frame clones and lacks some. The profile shows 1,500 to 2,000 clones, less than 25% of them singletons. Material: normal lung tissue next to the tumor, obtained before any cancer treatment. This receptor was taken from a female donor at least 60 years old with stage II lung adenocarcinoma.

The DNA of the CDR3 is TGTGCCAGCAGCTTAGGCGGGGGAAACACCGGGGAGCTGTTTTTT. Translation gives CASSLGGGNTGELFF. J is TRBJ2-2 and V is TRBV11-3; 7 bases are shared with TRBD2. The CDR3 is 15 amino acids. Germline values: CDR1 SGHNT, CDR2 YENEEA. With 1 base clipped from V and 2 bases from J, the junction kept 1 base outside the gene matches. Looking up the rest from reference TRBV11-3 and TRBJ2-2 gives the full variable domain: EAGVVQSPRYKIIEKKQPVAFWCNPISGHNTLYWYLQNLGQGPELLIRYENEEAVDDSQLPKDRFSAERLKGVDSTLKIQPAELGDSAVYLCASSLGGGNTGELFFGEGSRLTVL.